Below, one TCR beta chain is given with its context. This sample is drawn from a study of blood T cell repertoires in COVID-19. Study-level information: Sites in the United States, Italy and Spain provided acute and convalescent COVID-19 samples. The cDNA or gDNA used as material had been derived from T cells, B-cell-depleted T cells, or PBMCs.

Some clones are missing from TCRdb's copy, which holds only in-frame ones; the method was immunoSEQ multiplex PCR. This table has about 190,000 clones, roughly 86% appearing once. Per the germline V gene, CDR1 is MRHNA and CDR2 is SNTAGT. V was shortened by 6 bases and J by 4 bases, with 15 bases between the two germline ends. This CDR3 has 14 amino acids. The sequenced sample consisted of peripheral blood. The sequence was collected from a woman under 40 with active or convalescent COVID-19. The chain combines TRBV6-4 with TRBJ1-2; D unresolved. The CDR3 loop reads CASSAEGGSYGYTF. CDR3 bases: TGTGCCAGCAGCGCGGAGGGAGGAAGCTATGGCTACACCTTC.